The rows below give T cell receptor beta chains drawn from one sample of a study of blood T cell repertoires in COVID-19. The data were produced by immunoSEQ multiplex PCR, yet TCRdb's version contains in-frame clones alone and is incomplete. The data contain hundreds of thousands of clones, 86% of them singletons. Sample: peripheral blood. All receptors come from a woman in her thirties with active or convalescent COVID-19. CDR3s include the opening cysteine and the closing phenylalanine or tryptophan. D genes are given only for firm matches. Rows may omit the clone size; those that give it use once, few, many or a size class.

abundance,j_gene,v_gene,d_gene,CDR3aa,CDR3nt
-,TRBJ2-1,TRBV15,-,CATSTTGIPGRQFF,TGTGCCACCAGCACTACCGGGATTCCCGGGAGGCAGTTCTTC
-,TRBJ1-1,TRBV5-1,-,CASHEGPGTEAFF,TGCGCCAGCCACGAGGGCCCCGGCACTGAAGCTTTCTTT
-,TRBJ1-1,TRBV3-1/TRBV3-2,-,CASSQDPVGGKTEAFF,TGTGCCAGCAGCCAAGATCCCGTTGGGGGGAAAACTGAAGCTTTCTTT
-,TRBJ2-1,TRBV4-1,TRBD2,CASSPRATLAGGLDNEQFF,TGCGCCAGCAGCCCTAGAGCCACCCTAGCGGGGGGGCTAGACAATGAGCAGTTCTTC
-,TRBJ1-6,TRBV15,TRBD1,CATSRYPVSFSTNRGLNSPLHF,TGTGCCACCAGCAGATATCCCGTATCTTTTTCGACCAACAGGGGGCTTAATTCACCCCTCCACTTT
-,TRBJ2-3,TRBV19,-,CASRAQPGGSTDTQYF,TGTGCCAGTAGGGCCCAACCGGGGGGCTCCACAGATACGCAGTATTTT
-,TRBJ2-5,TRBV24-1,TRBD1,CATSDSRTGLETQYF,TGTGCCACCAGTGATTCGAGGACAGGCCTAGAGACCCAGTACTTC
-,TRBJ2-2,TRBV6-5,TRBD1,CASRIQGMNTGELFF,TGTGCCAGCAGAATACAGGGGATGAACACCGGGGAGCTGTTTTTT
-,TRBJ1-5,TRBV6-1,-,CASSEALGGSANQPQHF,TGTGCCAGCAGTGAAGCGCTCGGGGGATCGGCCAATCAGCCCCAGCATTTT
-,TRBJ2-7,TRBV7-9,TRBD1,CASSQRQGSYEQYF,TGTGCCAGCAGCCAACGACAGGGCTCCTACGAGCAGTACTTC
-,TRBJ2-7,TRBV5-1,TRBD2,CASSLRLAGVNEQYF,TGCGCCAGCAGCTTGCGACTAGCGGGAGTCAACGAGCAGTACTTC
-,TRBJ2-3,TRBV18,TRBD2,CASSPGFLAGTDTQYF,TGTGCCAGCTCACCAGGGTTCCTAGCGGGCACAGATACGCAGTATTTT
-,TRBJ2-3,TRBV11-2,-,CASSLVGDDTDTQYF,TGTGCCAGCAGCTTAGTGGGAGATGACACAGATACGCAGTATTTT
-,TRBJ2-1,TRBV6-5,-,CASTYRSSYNEQFF,TGTGCCAGCACTTATCGGAGCTCCTACAATGAGCAGTTCTTC
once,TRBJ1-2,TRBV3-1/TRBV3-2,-,CASSQIVRGGDYGYTF,TGTGCCAGCAGCCAGATAGTAAGGGGGGGAGACTATGGCTACACCTTC
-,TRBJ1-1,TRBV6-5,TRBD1,CASSSTGGNTEAFF,TGTGCCAGCAGCTCTACAGGGGGGAACACTGAAGCTTTCTTT
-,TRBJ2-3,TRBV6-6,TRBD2,CASRPPPSGQGNTQYF,TGTGCCAGCAGGCCTCCCCCTAGCGGGCAGGGGAATACGCAGTATTTT
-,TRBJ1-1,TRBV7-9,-,CASSSWWALNTEAFF,TGTGCCAGCAGCTCGTGGTGGGCACTGAACACTGAAGCTTTCTTT
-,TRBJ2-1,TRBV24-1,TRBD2,CATSDGGGYEQFF,TGTGCCACCAGTGATGGGGGGGGATATGAGCAGTTCTTC
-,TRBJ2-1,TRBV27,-,CASSLSRYNEQFF,TGTGCCAGCAGTTTATCCAGATACAATGAGCAGTTCTTC
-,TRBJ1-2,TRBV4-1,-,CASSQASTGSYGYTF,TGCGCCAGCAGCCAAGCTAGTACAGGTTCCTATGGCTACACCTTC
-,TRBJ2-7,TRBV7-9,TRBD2,CASSWTSGGYEQYF,TGTGCCAGCAGCTGGACTAGCGGGGGATACGAGCAGTACTTC
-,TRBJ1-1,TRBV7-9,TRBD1,CASSSRQGVDTEAFF,TGTGCCAGCAGCTCCAGACAGGGGGTGGACACTGAAGCTTTCTTT
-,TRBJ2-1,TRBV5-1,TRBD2,CASSPGLAGVNEQFF,TGCGCCAGCAGCCCGGGACTAGCGGGAGTCAATGAGCAGTTCTTC
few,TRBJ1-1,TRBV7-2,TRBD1,CASSLIRGTEAFF,TGTGCCAGCAGCTTAATCAGGGGGACTGAAGCTTTCTTT
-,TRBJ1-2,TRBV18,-,CASSPSRGDNYGYTF,TGTGCCAGCTCCCCCTCGCGGGGGGACAACTATGGCTACACCTTC
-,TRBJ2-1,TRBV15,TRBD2,CATSRGTTSGIFESDEQFF,TGTGCCACCAGCAGGGGGACGACTAGCGGGATTTTCGAGTCGGATGAGCAGTTCTTC
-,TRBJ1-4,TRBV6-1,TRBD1,CASSERGTGGFF,TGTGCCAGCAGTGAAAGGGGGACAGGGGGTTTTTTT
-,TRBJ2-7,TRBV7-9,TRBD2,CATSIAGGPYEQYF,TGTGCCACCTCAATAGCGGGAGGGCCCTACGAGCAGTACTTC
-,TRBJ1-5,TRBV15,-,CATSRVMVGGRQSYSNQPQHF,TGTGCCACCAGCAGAGTTATGGTCGGGGGGCGACAGTCATATAGCAATCAGCCCCAGCATTTT
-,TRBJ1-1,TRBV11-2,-,CASRVGRVQGDTEAFF,TGTGCCAGCAGGGTCGGGAGGGTACAGGGAGACACTGAAGCTTTCTTT
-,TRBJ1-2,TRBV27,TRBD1,CASRATGGSGGYTF,TGTGCCAGCAGGGCGACAGGGGGCTCTGGTGGCTACACCTTC
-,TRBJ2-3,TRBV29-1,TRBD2,CSVRLLAGPTDTQYF,TGCAGCGTTCGTTTGCTAGCGGGGCCCACAGATACGCAGTATTTT
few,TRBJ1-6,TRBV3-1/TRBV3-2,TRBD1,CASSRENGTGFPSPLHF,TGTGCCAGCAGCCGCGAGAATGGGACAGGTTTCCCTTCACCCCTCCACTTT
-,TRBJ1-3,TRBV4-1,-,CASSPQSSGNTIYF,TGCGCCAGCAGTCCACAGAGCTCTGGAAACACCATATATTTT
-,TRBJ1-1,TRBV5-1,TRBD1,CASSAAGGYSNEAFF,TGCGCCAGCAGCGCGGCAGGGGGCTACAGTAATGAAGCTTTCTTT
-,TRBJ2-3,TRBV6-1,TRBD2,CASSEYMGGRNTQYF,TGTGCCAGCAGTGAGTATATGGGAGGGCGAAATACGCAGTATTTT
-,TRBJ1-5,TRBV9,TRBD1,CASSAGQGYQPQHF,TGTGCCAGCAGCGCAGGACAGGGGTATCAGCCCCAGCATTTT
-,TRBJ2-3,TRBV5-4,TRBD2,CASSLAAGVGDTQYF,TGTGCCAGCAGCTTGGCGGCGGGGGTTGGAGATACGCAGTATTTT
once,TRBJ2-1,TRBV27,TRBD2,CASSWWTSGSKSYNEQFF,TGTGCCAGCAGTTGGTGGACTAGCGGGAGTAAGTCCTACAATGAGCAGTTCTTC
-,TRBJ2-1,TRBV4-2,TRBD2,CASSRELTSGSSDEQFF,TGTGCCAGCAGCCGAGAATTGACTAGCGGGAGTTCCGATGAGCAGTTCTTC
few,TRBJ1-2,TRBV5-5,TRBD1,CASSLDAGGHYGYTF,TGTGCCAGCAGCTTGGATGCAGGGGGGCACTATGGCTACACCTTC
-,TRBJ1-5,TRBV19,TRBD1,CASSKRDREINQPQHF,TGTGCCAGTAGTAAGAGGGACAGAGAAATCAATCAGCCCCAGCATTTT
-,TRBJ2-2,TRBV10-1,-,CASSDIDTVPNTGELFF,TGCGCCAGCAGTGATATAGATACAGTCCCGAACACCGGGGAGCTGTTTTTT
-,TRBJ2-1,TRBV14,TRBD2,CASSFQRGLLNEQFF,TGTGCCAGCAGCTTCCAGCGGGGGCTCCTCAATGAGCAGTTCTTC
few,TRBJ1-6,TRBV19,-,CASSSAQGVGSPLHF,TGTGCCAGTAGTTCGGCACAGGGTGTGGGATCACCCCTCCACTTT
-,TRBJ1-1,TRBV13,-,CASSLVKGMNTEAFF,TGTGCCAGCAGCTTAGTCAAGGGGATGAACACTGAAGCTTTCTTT
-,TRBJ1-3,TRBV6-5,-,CASSYRGGGNTIYF,TGTGCCAGCAGTTACAGGGGTGGTGGAAACACCATATATTTT
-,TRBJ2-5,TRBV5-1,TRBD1,CASSLEGQGVTQYF,TGCGCCAGCAGCTTGGAAGGGCAGGGGGTGACCCAGTACTTC
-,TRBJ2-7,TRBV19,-,CASSPDSSYEQYF,TGTGCCAGTAGCCCCGACAGCTCCTACGAGCAGTACTTC
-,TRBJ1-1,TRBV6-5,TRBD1,CASSYSGQGLTEAFF,TGTGCCAGCAGTTACTCGGGACAGGGTTTGACTGAAGCTTTCTTT
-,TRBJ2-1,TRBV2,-,CASKLVRQGISNEQFF,TGTGCCAGCAAGTTAGTTCGGCAGGGCATTTCCAATGAGCAGTTCTTC